The present entry profiles one TCR beta chain with its context. What it recognizes is unknown. At sampling all donors were nominally healthy, likely with unrecorded immune exposures. This sample was taken from a study of cytomegalovirus exposure and HLA in healthy donors. General study results and limits: Earlier analysis looked at TCR beta V segments, and most were productive about 87% or about 30% of the time.

Researchers ran the PCR with 60 Vbeta and 13 Jbeta primers. Assay used: immunoSEQ multiplex PCR; TCRdb lists only in-frame clones, some missing. The sample records roughly 100,000 clones, approximately 87% being singletons. The receptor comes from a man aged 35-49 years in good health and CMV-seronegative. What was sequenced was PBMCs.

DNA for the CDR3: TGCAGCGTGCTCAGTTATCGCTACCAAGAGACCCAGTACTTC. It yields the protein CSVLSYRYQETQYF. The V gene is TRBV29-1, the J gene TRBJ2-5; D unclear. CDR1 SQVTM and CDR2 ANQGSEA come from the germline V gene. The V end was cut by 6 bases, the J end by 0 bases, with 14 bases between. The length of the CDR3 is 14 residues.